The T cell receptor beta chain described here comes from a study of CD8+CD57+ T cells in acquired aplastic anemia (dated by TCRdb to 2016 to 2019). Describing the broader study: DNA extracted from sorted CD4+ and CD8+ cells had a mean of approximately 3.5 ug, with a range of 0.2 to 27.4 ug. A CD8+CD57+ expansion meant a frequency higher than the mean frequency seen in healthy subjects.

The CDR3, from cysteine to phenylalanine, totals 17 residues. Just the 51-base CDR3 DNA is kept, in frame starting at base 1. The V end gives up 1 base and the J end 3 bases, leaving 10 bases in the junction not matched to a gene. CDR1 and CDR2 are drawn from the germline V gene (reference sequence): LNHNV, YYDKDF. Expansion of CD8+CD57+ cells had been shown by flow cytometry in the patients chosen for sequencing. Every patient had severe acquired aplastic anemia, diagnosed using the International Study of Aplastic Anemia and Agranulocytosis and Camitta criteria. No patient had received any therapy when blood was sampled. TCR repertoires of sorted CD4+ and CD8+ blood T cells from severe aplastic anemia patients and healthy subjects were deep-sequenced in the study. Patients were enrolled under clinicaltrials.gov protocols 00001620, 01623167, 00001397, 00071045, 00081523 and 00961064 in the USA. Ficoll-Paque density gradient centrifugation was used to isolate peripheral blood mononuclear cells. Before DNA extraction, CD4+ and CD8+ T cells were sorted by FACS or by magnetic beads.

Profiling of TCR beta VDJ combinations and CDR3 sequences used genomic DNA as the template. An Illumina HiSeq 2000 was used for TCR repertoire sequencing. The original methods were these. TRBV/TRBJ rearrangement plots, CDR3 size and DJ length profiles, and Simpson's diversity index were used to evaluate the repertoires. Whichever DNA sequence was most abundant in the deep sequencing data was defined as the immunodominant clone. CDR3 amino acid sequences were screened for sharing across subjects and were compared with published repertoires and the VDJdb database. TCRdb reran the public reads through fastp at Q25 and MiXCR, keeping productive beta chains. Rows with one shared CDR3 protein collapse into an entry with the most common genes and DNA. The V and J calls and clone size come from TCRdb's table, not from the authors' own analysis. The sample data list under 200,000 distinct CDR3 sequences, and approximately 44% of these were observed just once. About 2.9% of the sample comes from the top ten.

The investigation overall reported the following: Patients and healthy controls showed no significant difference in CD8+ Simpson's diversity (P=0.060). Twenty-nine CD8+ CDR3 sequences were found in both patients and controls but appeared to be highly expressed in patients and within the immunodominant clones of the patients.

A word on this clonotype: The clone's antigen remains unknown. Nothing much larger sits one base from this clone, and base qualities are not available.

The chain links TRBV15 with TRBJ2-3; 7 bases in between match TRBD2. Sequencing was performed on sorted CD4+, CD8+, or CD8+CD57+ T cells (not recorded which) from PBMCs. This receptor was taken from a human donor with aplastic anemia. The DNA reads TGTGCCACCAGCAGAGGCCCCATGGCCGGGGGGACAGATACGCAGTATTTT. The resulting protein is CATSRGPMAGGTDTQYF.